The clone carrying this T cell receptor (beta chain) was recorded a few times. V gave up 4 bases and J gave up 3 bases, with 10 bases separating them. CDR1 and CDR2 (germline): LGHNA, YSLEER. The CDR3 totals 15 residues. This sample stems from a study of cytomegalovirus exposure and HLA in healthy donors. 13 Jbeta primers and 60 Vbeta primers were used for the PCR. The protocol was immunoSEQ multiplex PCR, while the TCRdb copy is restricted to in-frame clones and leaves out a portion. This sample has about 89,000 clones, with less than 80% found just once. Sequenced input: PBMCs. This sequence joins TRBV4-3 and TRBJ1-6, with D possibly matching TRBD1 (6 bases). The sequence was collected from a man aged 25 to 45 in good health and CMV-seronegative. This CDR3 is CASSLGGDYNSPLHF. The CDR3 DNA reads as TGCGCCAGCAGCCTAGGGGGGGACTATAATTCACCCCTCCACTTT.